These 18 T cell receptor beta chains were all obtained from the same sample, sequenced in a study of beta chain features in type 1 diabetes. All of the isolated RNA was reverse transcribed, so expressed TCRB transcripts were sequenced. Clones were read by immunoSEQ multiplex PCR, and TCRdb kept only the in-frame ones, dropping some. The sample yields around 310,000 clones, 9.5% to 12% seen once. Sequenced material: naive CD4+ T cells from blood. The receptors were sampled from a woman in her 30s in good health.

V is TRBV7-2 and J is TRBJ2-3; 10 bases align to TRBD1. V was clipped by 8 bases and J by 4 bases; unmatched bases: 9. The CDR3 sequence is 15 residues long. Looked up from germline, CDR1 is SGHTA and CDR2 is FQGNSA. For the CDR3, the DNA is TGTGCCAGCGCCTTTTCGGGACAGGGGCCAGATACGCAGTATTTT. Translated, it gives CASAFSGQGPDTQYF.

The chain recombines TRBV5-4 with TRBJ2-3; TRBD2 aligns across 13 bases. Germline lookup yields CDR1 SGHNT and CDR2 YYREEE (reference sequence). V shed 0 bases, J shed 0 bases, and the junction held 10 bases outside the gene matches. The CDR3 runs 20 residues. The chain's CDR3 is CASSLGLLGLAGPSTDTQYF. As DNA, the CDR3 is TGTGCCAGCAGCTTGGGATTATTGGGACTAGCGGGGCCTAGCACAGATACGCAGTATTTT. Variable domain in full (rest from reference TRBV5-4 and TRBJ2-3): ETGVTQSPTHLIKTRGQQVTLRCSSQSGHNTVSWYQQALGQGPQFIFQYYREEENGRGNFPPRFSGLQFPNYSSELNVNALELDDSALYLCASSLGLLGLAGPSTDTQYFGPGTRLTVL.

This clone was counted a few times. The rearrangement links TRBV7-3 to TRBJ2-5, with D perhaps matching TRBD1 (5 bases). Trimming took off 5 bases at V and 7 bases at J, with 17 bases between the two ends. Germline assignment: CDR1 SGHTA and CDR2 FQGTGA. There are 14 residues in the CDR3. CDR3 protein: CASSPGYPLRTQYF. In nucleotides, the CDR3 is TGTGCCAGCAGCCCAGGGTACCCGCTACGGACCCAGTACTTC.

Only a few counts were recorded for this clone. The CDR3 bases are TGTGCCTGGAGTGTGGGACAGAACACCGGGGAGCTGTTTTTT. Translated: CAWSVGQNTGELFF. The chain combines TRBV30 with TRBJ2-2; tentatively, D is TRBD1 (6 bases). This CDR3 spans 14 amino acids. The germline V gene has CDR1 GTSNPN and CDR2 SVGIG (reference sequence). V was pared by 0 bases and J by 1 base, with 6 bases between.

This chain joins TRBV9 and TRBJ2-5, with D possibly TRBD2 on 6 matching bases. Per the germline V gene, CDR1 is SGDLS and CDR2 is YYNGEE. Trimming removed 0 bases at V and 2 bases at J, with 14 bases between. This CDR3 spans 16 amino acids. This chain's CDR3 is CASSVGMTSSQETQYF. DNA of the CDR3: TGTGCCAGCAGCGTAGGAATGACTAGTAGTCAAGAGACCCAGTACTTC.

This clone was recorded a few times. The chain uses TRBV19 and TRBJ2-1, with 12 bases fitting TRBD1. V trimming: 10 bases; J trimming: 6 bases; junction bases outside the gene matches: 4. Germline V gene sequence: CDR1 LNHDA, CDR2 SQIVND (reference sequence). CDR3 length equals 13 residues. CDR3 amino acids: CATQGQGANEQFF. The CDR3 DNA follows: TGTGCCACACAGGGACAGGGGGCCAATGAGCAGTTCTTC. Drawing the rest from reference TRBV19 and TRBJ2-1, the complete variable domain is DGGITQSPKYLFRKEGQNVTLSCEQNLNHDAMYWYRQDPGQGLRLIYYSQIVNDFQKGDIAEGYSVSREKKESFPLTVTSAQKNPTAFYLCATQGQGANEQFFGPGTRLTVL.

As for this clone: The junction shows a germline mismatch at one end, possibly a read error. V usage is TRBV14 and J usage is TRBJ2-7; 7 bases line up with TRBD1. This CDR3 is 13 amino acids long. Germline lookup yields CDR1 SGHDN and CDR2 FVKESK. This CDR3 is CASSQAGTEVQPF. DNA for the CDR3: TGTGCCAGCAGCCAAGCCGGGACAGAGGTTCAACCGTTC.

In its sample, this clone was seen a few times. The chain uses TRBV7-2 and TRBJ2-7, with 8 bases aligning to TRBD2. Per germline, CDR1 SGHTA and CDR2 FQGNSA. This CDR3 is 16 amino acids long. V was clipped by 1 base and J by 3 bases; unmatched bases: 8. CDR3 coding DNA: TGTGCCAGCAGCTTAGGCACTAGCGGATACCTCTACGAGCAGTACTTC. Its translation: CASSLGTSGYLYEQYF.

This clone was counted between two and nine times. The chain recombines TRBV9 with TRBJ2-3, with D tentatively TRBD2 (5 bases). Trimming left V 0 bases short and J 2 bases short, with 10 bases between. Germline CDR1 reads SGDLS; CDR2 reads YYNGEE. CDR3 length: 15 residues. The CDR3 reads CASSVEWTSTDTQYF. Here the CDR3 DNA reads TGTGCCAGCAGCGTAGAGTGGACTTCCACAGATACGCAGTATTTT.

The chain combines TRBV2 with TRBJ2-1; 10 positions match TRBD2. The CDR3 has 14 residues. J was trimmed by 8 bases and V by 7 bases; bases with no gene match: 8. In germline, CDR1 is SNHLY, CDR2 FYNNEI. The CDR3 DNA follows: TGTGCCAGCACCACTAGCGGGACTAGGGATGAGCAGTTCTTC. Translating gives CASTTSGTRDEQFF. The variable domain in full, completed from reference TRBV2 and TRBJ2-1, reads EPEVTQTPSHQVTQMGQEVILRCVPISNHLYFYWYRQILGQKVEFLVSFYNNEISEKSEIFDDQFSVERPDGSNFTLKIRSTKLEDSAMYFCASTTSGTRDEQFFGPGTRLTVL.

The chain joins TRBV28 to TRBJ2-3; tentative D call: TRBD2 (6 bases). The CDR3 extends over 13 amino acids. The V and J ends lost 7 bases and 8 bases respectively, with 16 bases between them. Germline assignment: CDR1 MDHEN and CDR2 SYDVKM. CDR3 sequence reads: CASTLGGGPTQYF. The CDR3 DNA reads TGTGCCAGCACCTTGGGAGGCGGACCTACGCAGTATTTT. Supplemented by reference TRBV28 and TRBJ2-3, the full variable domain reads DVKVTQSSRYLVKRTGEKVFLECVQDMDHENMFWYRQDPGLGLRLIYFSYDVKMKEKGDIPEGYSVSREKKERFSLILESASTNQTSMYLCASTLGGGPTQYFGPGTRLTVL.

This chain uses TRBV5-1 with TRBJ1-2; possible D gene TRBD1, 5 bases. This CDR3 is 14 amino acids long. V shed 4 bases and J shed 3 bases, with 13 bases lying between them. The germline CDR1 and CDR2 sequences are SGHRS and YFSETQ. The CDR3 region is CASSHAGTYYGYTF. The CDR3 bases are TGCGCCAGCAGCCATGCCGGGACTTACTATGGCTACACCTTC.

This chain links TRBV5-1 with TRBJ2-1, with D possibly being TRBD2 (5 bases). In germline, CDR1 is SGHRS, CDR2 YFSETQ. Deletions cut 0 bases from V and 1 base from J, with 11 bases between. This CDR3 spans 16 amino acids. The CDR3 here is CASSLGGGRSYNEQFF. Written as DNA, the CDR3 is TGCGCCAGCAGCTTGGGCGGCGGGCGGTCCTACAATGAGCAGTTCTTC.

This clone was observed a few times. The CDR3 sequence is CASSRDYQETQYF. The CDR3 DNA sequence: TGTGCCAGCAGCCGGGACTACCAAGAGACCCAGTACTTC. The rearrangement links TRBV5-4 to TRBJ2-5, with D tentatively TRBD2 (6 bases). Per germline, CDR1 SGHNT and CDR2 YYREEE (reference sequence). V was shortened by 4 bases and J by 0 bases, with 7 bases between the two germline ends. CDR3 length: 13 residues.

This clone has a handful of counts. The chain has TRBV2 and TRBJ2-5; 9 bases fit TRBD2. Trimming cost V 4 bases and J 4 bases; bases outside gene matches: 4. Germline CDR1 and CDR2: SNHLY and FYNNEI. The CDR3 covers 14 residues. Here the CDR3 DNA reads TGTGCCAGCAGTGTCGGAGCGGGAGGAGAGACCCAGTACTTC. This gives the protein CASSVGAGGETQYF.

The J gene is TRBJ1-1, the V gene TRBV27; TRBD1 might be the D (6 bases). Trimming removed 1 base from V and 3 bases from J, with 6 bases in between. Germline V gene sequence: CDR1 MNHEY, CDR2 SMNVEV (reference sequence). The CDR3 loop spans 13 amino acids. CDR3 sequence: CASSLYRDTEAFF. Written as DNA, the CDR3 is TGTGCCAGCAGTTTATACAGGGACACTGAAGCTTTCTTT.

The chain combines TRBV28 with TRBJ2-6, with D unclear. CDR3 length: 15 residues. V gave up 5 bases and J gave up 0 bases, with 8 bases separating them. In germline, CDR1 is MDHEN, CDR2 SYDVKM. CDR3 sequence: CASSPGYSGANVLTF. The CDR3 bases are TGTGCCAGCAGTCCCGGTTACTCTGGGGCCAACGTCCTGACTTTC.

The chain uses TRBV6-5 and TRBJ1-1, with a tentative D call TRBD1 (6 bases). V shed 8 bases and J shed 7 bases, with 17 bases lying between them. The CDR3 runs 13 residues. CDR1 and CDR2 (germline): MNHEY, SVGAGI. In nucleotides, the CDR3 is TGTGCCAGCCAGACAGGAAGAGGGAGTGAAGCTTTCTTT. It specifies CASQTGRGSEAFF.